This T cell receptor beta chain came from a study of blood T cell repertoires in COVID-19. Study as a whole: Sources were T cells, B-cell-depleted T cells, or PBMCs; the material itself was cDNA or gDNA.

This clone was seen more than once but under ten times. Trimming took 3 bases from V and 6 from J, leaving 10 bases between them. The CDR3 loop spans 13 amino acids. TCRdb's table, derived via immunoSEQ multiplex PCR, lists solely in-frame clones and lacks some. The profile covers 280,000 or so clones, with over 75% appearing a single time and just under 9.5% taken by the ten largest. The sample was peripheral blood. This TCR was sampled from a young man with active or convalescent COVID-19. The chain recombines TRBV12-3 or TRBV12-4 with TRBJ2-3, with unresolved D. This chain's CDR3 is CASSLSSQDTQYF. DNA for the CDR3: TGTGCCAGCAGTTTGTCCTCTCAGGATACGCAGTATTTT.